The clone carrying this T cell receptor beta chain was seen ten or more times. This specimen comes from a study of T cells in Graves' hyperthyroidism and ophthalmopathy. The V end lost 4 bases, the J end lost 4 bases, and 8 bases lay between the germline ends. CDR1 MNHEY and CDR2 SVGEGT come from the germline V gene. The CDR3 spans 13 residues. Amplified TCR beta CDR3 regions derived from RNA transcripts. TCR CDR3 regions were first amplified by RT-PCR with HTBI primers. TCRdb re-called the multiplex PCR reads through MiXCR, storing one row per CDR3 protein. The sample includes fewer than 350,000 distinct CDR3 sequences, roughly 15% of them seen just once.

This TCR came from a woman aged 40 to 50 with Graves' hyperthyroidism. Specimen: blood. V gene TRBV6-2 or TRBV6-3 combines with J gene TRBJ2-1, with D possibly TRBD2 on 6 matching bases. CDR3 sequence: CASSSSAYNEQFF. CDR3 DNA: TGTGCCAGCAGTTCTAGCGCGTACAATGAGCAGTTCTTC.